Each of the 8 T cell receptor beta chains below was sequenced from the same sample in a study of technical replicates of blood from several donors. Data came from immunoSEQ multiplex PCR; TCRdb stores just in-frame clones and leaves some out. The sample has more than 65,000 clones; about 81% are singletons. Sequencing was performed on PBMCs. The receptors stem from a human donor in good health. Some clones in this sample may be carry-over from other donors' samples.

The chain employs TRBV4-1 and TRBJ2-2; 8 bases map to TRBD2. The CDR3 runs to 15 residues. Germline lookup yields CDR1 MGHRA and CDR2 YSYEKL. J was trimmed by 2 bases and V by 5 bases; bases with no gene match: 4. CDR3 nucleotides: TGCGCCAGCAGCGTGGCGGGGGGAAACACCGGGGAGCTGTTTTTT. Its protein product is CASSVAGGNTGELFF.

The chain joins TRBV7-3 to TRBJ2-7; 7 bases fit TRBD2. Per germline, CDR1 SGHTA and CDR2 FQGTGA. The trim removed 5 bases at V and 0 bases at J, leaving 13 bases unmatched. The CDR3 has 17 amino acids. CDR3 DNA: TGTGCCAGCAGCCAGGTCCCCCCGGGACTAAGCTCCTACGAGCAGTACTTC. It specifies CASSQVPPGLSSYEQYF. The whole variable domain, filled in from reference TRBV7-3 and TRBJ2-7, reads GAGVSQTPSNKVTEKGKYVELRCDPISGHTALYWYRQSLGQGPEFLIYFQGTGAADDSGLPNDRFFAVRPEGSVSTLKIQRTERGDSAVYLCASSQVPPGLSSYEQYFGPGTRLTVT.

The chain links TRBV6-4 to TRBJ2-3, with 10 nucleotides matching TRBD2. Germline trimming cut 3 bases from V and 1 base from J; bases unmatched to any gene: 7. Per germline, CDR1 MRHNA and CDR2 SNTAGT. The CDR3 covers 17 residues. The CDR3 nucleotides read TGTGCCAGCAGTGAACGGCTAGCGGGAGTTGGCACAGATACGCAGTATTTT. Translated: CASSERLAGVGTDTQYF.

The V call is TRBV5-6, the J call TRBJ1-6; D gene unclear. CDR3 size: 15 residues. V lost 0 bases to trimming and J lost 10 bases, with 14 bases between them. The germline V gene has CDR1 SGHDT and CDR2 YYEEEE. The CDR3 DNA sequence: TGTGCCAGCAGCTTGGACGGTAGCCCTTTATCACCCCTCCACTTT. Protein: CASSLDGSPLSPLHF.

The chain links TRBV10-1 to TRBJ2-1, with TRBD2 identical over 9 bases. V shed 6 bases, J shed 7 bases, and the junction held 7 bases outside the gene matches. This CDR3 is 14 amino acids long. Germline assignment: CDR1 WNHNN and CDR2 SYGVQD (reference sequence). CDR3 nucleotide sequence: TGCGCCAGCAGGAGGACTAGCGCCGTTAATGAGCAGTTCTTC. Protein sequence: CASRRTSAVNEQFF.

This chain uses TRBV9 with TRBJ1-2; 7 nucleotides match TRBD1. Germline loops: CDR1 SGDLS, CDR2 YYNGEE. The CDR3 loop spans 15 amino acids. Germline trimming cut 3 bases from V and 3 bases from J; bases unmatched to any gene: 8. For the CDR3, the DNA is TGTGCCAGCAGCGAGGACCAGGGGGTCGACTATGGCTACACCTTC. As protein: CASSEDQGVDYGYTF.

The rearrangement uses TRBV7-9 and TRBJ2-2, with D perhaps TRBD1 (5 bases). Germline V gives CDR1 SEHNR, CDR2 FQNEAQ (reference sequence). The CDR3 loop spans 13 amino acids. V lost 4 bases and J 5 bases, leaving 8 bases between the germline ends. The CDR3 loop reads CASSSQGTGELFF. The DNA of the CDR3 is TGTGCCAGCAGCTCCCAGGGAACCGGGGAGCTGTTTTTT.

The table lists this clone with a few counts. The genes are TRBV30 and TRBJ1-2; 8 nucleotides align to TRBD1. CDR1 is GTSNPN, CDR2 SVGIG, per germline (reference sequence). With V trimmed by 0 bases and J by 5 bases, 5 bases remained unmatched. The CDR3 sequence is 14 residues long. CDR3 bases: TGTGCCTGGAGTGTACCCAGGGGGCTGTATGGCTACACCTTC. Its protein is CAWSVPRGLYGYTF.